The sequence of this TCR beta chain was determined in a study of CD8 T cells in ankylosing spondylitis. The study's findings and limits: Researchers report that disease-linked clones proved CD8+ and relatively rare in peripheral blood. The study identified a TCR beta motif of under 10 highly homologous variants that appeared characteristic of ankylosing spondylitis blood.

Each TCR beta library was made by quantitative 5'-RACE that incorporated molecular barcodes. MiXCR was run by TCRdb on the 5' RACE reads, yielding one entry per CDR3 protein. Here the sample spans about 170,000 distinct CDR3 sequences, roughly 18% being singletons. Germline CDR1 is SGDLS and CDR2 is YYNGEE. V gave up 2 bases and J gave up 3 bases; unmatched junction bases: 12. The CDR3 loop spans 19 amino acids. Notes on this clonotype: Antigen unknown.

The clonotype originates from a male donor with ankylosing spondylitis or in good health (not recorded which). Specimen: blood, either unsorted or a sorted T cell fraction (not recorded which). The rearrangement joins TRBV9 to TRBJ2-1; 12 nucleotides align to TRBD2. CDR3 sequence: CASSVRARRLAGDYNEQFF. The CDR3 nucleotides read TGTGCCAGCAGCGTCCGGGCCCGTCGACTAGCGGGAGACTACAATGAGCAGTTCTTC.